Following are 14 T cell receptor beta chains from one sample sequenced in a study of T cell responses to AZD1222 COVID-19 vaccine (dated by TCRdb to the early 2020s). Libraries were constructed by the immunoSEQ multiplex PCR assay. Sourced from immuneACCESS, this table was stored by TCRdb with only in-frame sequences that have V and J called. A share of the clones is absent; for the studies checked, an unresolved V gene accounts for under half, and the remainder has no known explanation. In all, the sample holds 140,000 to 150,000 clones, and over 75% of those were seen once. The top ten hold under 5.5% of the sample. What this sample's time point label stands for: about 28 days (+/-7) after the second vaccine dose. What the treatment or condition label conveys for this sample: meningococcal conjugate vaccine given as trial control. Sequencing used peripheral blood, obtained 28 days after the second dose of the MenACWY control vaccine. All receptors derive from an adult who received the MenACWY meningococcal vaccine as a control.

CDR3 loop: CASSYSSIGGAGGYTF. DNA of the CDR3: TGTGCCAGCAGTTACTCGAGTATTGGGGGCGCAGGGGGCTACACCTTC. The chain has TRBV6-2 or TRBV6-3 and TRBJ1-2, with D perhaps TRBD1 (6 bases). Germline CDR1 reads MNHEY; CDR2 reads SVGEGT. This CDR3 is built from 16 residues. V shed 0 bases and J shed 8 bases, with 19 bases lying between them.

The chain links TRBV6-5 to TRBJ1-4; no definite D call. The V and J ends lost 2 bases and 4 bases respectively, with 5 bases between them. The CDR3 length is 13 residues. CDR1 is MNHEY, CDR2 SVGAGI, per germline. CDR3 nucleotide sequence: TGTGCCAGCAGTTACGGGAATAATGAAAAACTGTTTTTT. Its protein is CASSYGNNEKLFF.

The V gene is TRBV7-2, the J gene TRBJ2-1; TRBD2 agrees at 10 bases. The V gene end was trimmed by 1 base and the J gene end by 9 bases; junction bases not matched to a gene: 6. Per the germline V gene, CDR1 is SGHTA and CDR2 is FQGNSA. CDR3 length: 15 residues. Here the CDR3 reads CASSLGRLAGAEQFF. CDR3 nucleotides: TGTGCCAGCAGCTTAGGACGGCTAGCGGGAGCTGAGCAGTTCTTC.

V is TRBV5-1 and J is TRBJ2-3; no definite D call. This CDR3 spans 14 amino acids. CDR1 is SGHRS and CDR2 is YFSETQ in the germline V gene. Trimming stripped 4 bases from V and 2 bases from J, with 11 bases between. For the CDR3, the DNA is TGCGCCAGCAGCCCGGAACGCGACACAGATACGCAGTATTTT. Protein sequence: CASSPERDTDTQYF. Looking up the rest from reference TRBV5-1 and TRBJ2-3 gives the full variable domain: KAGVTQTPRYLIKTRGQQVTLSCSPISGHRSVSWYQQTPGQGLQFLFEYFSETQRNKGNFPGRFSGRQFSNSRSEMNVSTLELGDSALYLCASSPERDTDTQYFGPGTRLTVL.

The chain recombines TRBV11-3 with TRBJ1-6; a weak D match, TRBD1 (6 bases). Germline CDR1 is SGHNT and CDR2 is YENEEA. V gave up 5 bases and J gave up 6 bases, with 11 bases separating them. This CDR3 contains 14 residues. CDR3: CASSQGGGNSPLHF. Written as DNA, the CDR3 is TGTGCCAGCAGCCAGGGAGGGGGTAATTCACCCCTCCACTTT.

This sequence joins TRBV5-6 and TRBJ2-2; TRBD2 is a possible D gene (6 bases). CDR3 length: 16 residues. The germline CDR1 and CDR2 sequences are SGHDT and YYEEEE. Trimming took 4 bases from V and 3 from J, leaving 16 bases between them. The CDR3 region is CASSVRREADTGELFF. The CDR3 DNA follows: TGTGCCAGCAGCGTCAGGAGGGAAGCGGACACCGGGGAGCTGTTTTTT.

The DNA for the CDR3 is TGTGCCAGCAGCTTCGGGGGGGCTGCAACTAATGAAAAACTGTTTTTT. Protein sequence: CASSFGGAATNEKLFF. The rearrangement uses TRBV5-4 and TRBJ1-4; possibly TRBD1 for D (6 bases). CDR1 and CDR2 (germline): SGHNT, YYREEE (reference sequence). CDR3 size: 16 residues. Trimming cost V 2 bases and J 0 bases, with 11 bases left between them.

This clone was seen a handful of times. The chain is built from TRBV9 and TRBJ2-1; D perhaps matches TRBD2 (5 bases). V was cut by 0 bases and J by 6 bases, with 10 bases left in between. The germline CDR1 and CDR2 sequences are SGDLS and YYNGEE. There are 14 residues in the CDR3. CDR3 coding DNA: TGTGCCAGCAGCGTAGTACTAGGAGGCAATGAGCAGTTCTTC. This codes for CASSVVLGGNEQFF.

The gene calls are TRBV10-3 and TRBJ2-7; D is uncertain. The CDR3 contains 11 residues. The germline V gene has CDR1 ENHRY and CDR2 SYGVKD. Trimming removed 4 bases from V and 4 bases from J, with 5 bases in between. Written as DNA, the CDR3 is TGTGCCATCAGTGGGGGATACGAGCAGTACTTC. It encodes CAISGGYEQYF.

CDR3 in DNA: TGCGCCAGCAGCCAAGATCGGGGAGGGCAGCCCCAGCATTTT. This sequence encodes CASSQDRGGQPQHF. The genes are TRBV4-3 and TRBJ1-5, with D unresolved. Germline V gene lookup returns CDR1 LGHNA and CDR2 YSLEER. V lost 0 bases and J lost 7, with 10 bases in between. The CDR3 is 14 amino acids.

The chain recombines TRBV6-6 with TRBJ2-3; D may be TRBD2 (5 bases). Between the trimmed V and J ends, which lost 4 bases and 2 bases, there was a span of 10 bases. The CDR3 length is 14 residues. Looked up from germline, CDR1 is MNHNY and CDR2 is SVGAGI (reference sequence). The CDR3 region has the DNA TGTGCCAGCAGTTCACGGGGAGTCACAGATACGCAGTATTTT. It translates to CASSSRGVTDTQYF.

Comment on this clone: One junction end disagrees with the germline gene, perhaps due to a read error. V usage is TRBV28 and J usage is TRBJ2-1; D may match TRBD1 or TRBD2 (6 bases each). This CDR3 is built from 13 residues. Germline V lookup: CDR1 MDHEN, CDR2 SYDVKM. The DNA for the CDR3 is TGTGCCGGCAGGGGAGGTTTGGACGGCGAGCAGTTCTTC. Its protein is CAGRGGLDGEQFF.

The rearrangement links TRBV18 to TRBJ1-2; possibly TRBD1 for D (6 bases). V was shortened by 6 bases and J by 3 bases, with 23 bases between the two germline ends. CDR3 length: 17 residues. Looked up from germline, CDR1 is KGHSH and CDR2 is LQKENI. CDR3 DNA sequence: TGTGCCAGCTCGAAACAACCAGGGGTTTCGACCCACTATGGCTACACCTTC. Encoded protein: CASSKQPGVSTHYGYTF.

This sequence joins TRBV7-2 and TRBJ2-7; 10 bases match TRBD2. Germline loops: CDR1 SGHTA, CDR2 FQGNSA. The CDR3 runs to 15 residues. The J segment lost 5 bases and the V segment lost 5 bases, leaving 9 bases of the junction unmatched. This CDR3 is CASSVRAGGLDEQYF. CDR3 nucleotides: TGTGCCAGCAGCGTACGAGCGGGAGGGTTGGACGAGCAGTACTTC.